The entry that follows covers one T cell receptor beta chain sequence. The antigen is undetermined. The sample comes from a study of blood T cells in healthy people across ages. Per germline, CDR1 MGHRA and CDR2 YSYEKL. Deletions cut 4 bases from V and 5 bases from J, with 11 bases between. This CDR3 has 13 amino acids. Study conclusions and caveats: Roughly linear age-related decline in beta diversity appeared, significant by age 40.

Together with a sample-barcoded 5' primer, a J-beta primer mix was included in a second PCR lasting 7 to 11 cycles. One entry per CDR3 protein, called by TCRdb with MiXCR from the 5' RACE reads. The sample records hundreds of thousands of distinct CDR3 sequences, 58% being singletons. The receptor's source is a man in his 60s in good health. The chain combines TRBV4-1 with TRBJ1-1, with D hard to call. Sequences were obtained from blood. CDR3 amino acids: CASSPGVATEAFF. The CDR3 DNA is TGCGCCAGCAGCCCGGGAGTTGCGACTGAAGCTTTCTTT.